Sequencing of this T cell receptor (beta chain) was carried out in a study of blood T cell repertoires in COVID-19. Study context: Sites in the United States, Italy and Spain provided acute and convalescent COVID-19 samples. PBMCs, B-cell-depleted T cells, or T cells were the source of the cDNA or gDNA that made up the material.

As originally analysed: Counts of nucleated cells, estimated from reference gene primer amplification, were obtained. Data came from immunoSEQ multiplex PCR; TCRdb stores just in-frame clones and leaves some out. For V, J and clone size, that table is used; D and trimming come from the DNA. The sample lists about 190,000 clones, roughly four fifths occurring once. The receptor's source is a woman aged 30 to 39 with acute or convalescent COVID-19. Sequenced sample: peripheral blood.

CDR3 sequence: CASSPRTPGTASYEQYF. The CDR3 nucleotides are TGTGCCAGCAGCCCGCGAACCCCCGGGACAGCGTCCTACGAGCAGTACTTC. The gene calls are TRBV7-9 and TRBJ2-7; the match to TRBD1 covers 7 bases. J was trimmed by 1 base and V by 5 bases; bases with no gene match: 14. The CDR3 loop spans 17 amino acids. Germline CDR1 SEHNR, CDR2 FQNEAQ (reference sequence).